Sequencing of this TCR beta chain was carried out in a study of neurological immune-mediated disorders. Over 180 million TCR-beta sequences (from 15-18 subjects) were yielded by each sequencing run. One entry per CDR3 protein results from TCRdb running MiXCR on the 5' RACE reads. The sample lists 35,000 to 45,000 distinct CDR3 sequences, roughly 11% occurring once. The study's findings and limits: The most TCR clonal expansion was seen in HTLV-1-associated myelopathy, and the least was seen in multiple sclerosis, which fell below healthy controls.

This clonotype has a count of ten or more. The antigen is unknown. The junction departs from the called germline gene at one end, perhaps through a read error. This CDR3 comprises 17 residues. Germline lookup yields CDR1 SGHRS and CDR2 YFSETQ. The chain joins TRBV5-1 to TRBJ1-1; 7 nucleotides agree with TRBD1. The TCR comes from a woman aged 25 to 45 with HTLV-1-associated myelopathy (HAM/TSP). Input material: CD4+ T cells from blood. The CDR3 loop is CASSLVGGSPPNTEAFF. The CDR3 DNA sequence: TGCGCCAGTAGCTTAGTAGGGGGCTCTCCGCCGAACACTGAAGCTTTCTTT. Drawing the rest from reference TRBV5-1 and TRBJ1-1, the complete variable domain is KAGVTQTPRYLIKTRGQQVTLSCSPISGHRSVSWYQQTPGQGLQFLFEYFSETQRNKGNFPGRFSGRQFSNSRSEMNVSTLELGDSALYLCASSLVGGSPPNTEAFFGQGTRLTVV.